The rows below give T cell receptor beta chains drawn from one sample of a study of blood T cells in healthy people across ages. TCRdb passed the 5' RACE reads through MiXCR, listing each CDR3 protein once. Of 550,000 to 750,000 distinct CDR3 sequences listed, over 20% were seen once; the top ten hold about 3.6%. The sequencing sample was made of blood. These TCRs come from a man aged 65 to 79 in good health. Each CDR3 is given with its conserved first and last residue. D genes are given only for firm matches. Not every row has a clone size; where given, it reads once, few, many or a size class.

d_call: .
clone_size: .
v_call: TRBV29-1
j_call: TRBJ2-5
cdr3_aa: CSVGGAQETQYF
cdr3_nt: TGCAGCGTTGGGGGAGCTCAAGAGACCCAGTACTTC

d_call: .
clone_size: .
v_call: TRBV3-1
j_call: TRBJ2-1
cdr3_aa: CASSQVEGEQFF
cdr3_nt: TGTGCCAGCAGCCAAGTGGAGGGGGAGCAGTTCTTC

d_call: .
clone_size: few
v_call: TRBV29-1
j_call: TRBJ1-2
cdr3_aa: CSVEEFQGYGYTF
cdr3_nt: TGCAGCGTTGAAGAGTTTCAGGGCTATGGCTACACCTTC

d_call: .
clone_size: few
v_call: TRBV12-3/TRBV12-4
j_call: TRBJ1-4
cdr3_aa: CASSFVPESNEKLFF
cdr3_nt: TGTGCCAGCAGCTTTGTCCCGGAGAGTAATGAAAAACTGTTTTTT

d_call: TRBD2
clone_size: .
v_call: TRBV7-8
j_call: TRBJ2-1
cdr3_aa: CASSKKTLAGGYNEQFF
cdr3_nt: TGTGCCAGCAGCAAAAAAACTCTAGCGGGAGGGTACAATGAGCAGTTCTTC

d_call: .
clone_size: many
v_call: TRBV19
j_call: TRBJ1-4
cdr3_aa: CASSFGGAGEKLFF
cdr3_nt: TGTGCCAGTAGTTTCGGGGGCGCCGGGGAAAAACTGTTTTTT

d_call: .
clone_size: few
v_call: TRBV29-1
j_call: TRBJ2-1
cdr3_aa: CSVEAGRATNEQFF
cdr3_nt: TGCAGCGTTGAAGCGGGGCGGGCTACAAATGAGCAGTTCTTC

d_call: TRBD1
clone_size: .
v_call: TRBV20-1
j_call: TRBJ2-5
cdr3_aa: CSGNRGEETQYF
cdr3_nt: TGCAGTGGTAACAGGGGGGAAGAGACCCAGTACTTC

d_call: TRBD1
clone_size: .
v_call: TRBV5-1
j_call: TRBJ1-2
cdr3_aa: CASSVGTGTFLNYGYTF
cdr3_nt: TGCGCCAGCAGCGTTGGGACAGGGACCTTTTTAAACTATGGCTACACCTTC

d_call: .
clone_size: .
v_call: TRBV3-1
j_call: TRBJ2-7
cdr3_aa: CASSQVRGEQYF
cdr3_nt: TGTGCCAGCAGCCAAGTAAGGGGCGAGCAGTACTTC

d_call: .
clone_size: few
v_call: TRBV18
j_call: TRBJ2-7
cdr3_aa: CASSPGTETYEQYF
cdr3_nt: TGTGCCAGCTCACCCGGGACCGAGACCTACGAGCAGTACTTC

d_call: TRBD2
clone_size: many
v_call: TRBV14
j_call: TRBJ2-7
cdr3_aa: CASSHSFGLDSYEQYF
cdr3_nt: TGTGCCAGCAGCCACTCCTTTGGACTAGACTCCTACGAGCAGTACTTC

d_call: .
clone_size: many
v_call: TRBV7-9
j_call: TRBJ2-5
cdr3_aa: CASSLVDGWETQYF
cdr3_nt: TGTGCCAGCAGCTTAGTGGACGGGTGGGAGACCCAGTACTTC

d_call: .
clone_size: many
v_call: TRBV6-5
j_call: TRBJ2-7
cdr3_aa: CASSPAGPNYEQYF
cdr3_nt: TGTGCCAGCAGTCCGGCAGGGCCCAATTACGAGCAGTACTTC